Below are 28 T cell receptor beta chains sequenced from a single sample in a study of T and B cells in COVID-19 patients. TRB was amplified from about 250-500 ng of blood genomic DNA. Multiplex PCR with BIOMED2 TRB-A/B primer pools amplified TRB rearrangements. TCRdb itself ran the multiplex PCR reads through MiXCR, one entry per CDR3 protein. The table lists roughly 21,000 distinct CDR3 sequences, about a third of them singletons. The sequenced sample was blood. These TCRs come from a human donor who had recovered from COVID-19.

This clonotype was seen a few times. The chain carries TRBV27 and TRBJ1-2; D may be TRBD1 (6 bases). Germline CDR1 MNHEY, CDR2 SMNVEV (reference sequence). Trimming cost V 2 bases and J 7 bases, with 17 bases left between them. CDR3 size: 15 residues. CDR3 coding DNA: TGTGCCAGCAGTTTACGGGCAGGGGAACGAGGTGGCTACACCTTC. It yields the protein CASSLRAGERGGYTF.

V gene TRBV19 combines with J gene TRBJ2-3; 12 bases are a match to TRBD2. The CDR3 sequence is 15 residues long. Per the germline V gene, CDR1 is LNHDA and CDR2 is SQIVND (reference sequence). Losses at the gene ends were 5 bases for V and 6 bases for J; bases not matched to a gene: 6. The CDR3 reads CASSHRTSGADTQYF. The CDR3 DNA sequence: TGTGCCAGTAGTCACCGGACTAGCGGGGCCGATACGCAGTATTTT.

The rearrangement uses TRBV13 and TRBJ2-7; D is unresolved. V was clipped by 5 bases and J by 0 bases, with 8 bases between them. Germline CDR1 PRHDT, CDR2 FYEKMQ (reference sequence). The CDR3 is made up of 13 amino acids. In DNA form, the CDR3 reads TGTGCCAGCAGCCCATCAAGCTCCTACGAGCAGTACTTC. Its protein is CASSPSSSYEQYF.

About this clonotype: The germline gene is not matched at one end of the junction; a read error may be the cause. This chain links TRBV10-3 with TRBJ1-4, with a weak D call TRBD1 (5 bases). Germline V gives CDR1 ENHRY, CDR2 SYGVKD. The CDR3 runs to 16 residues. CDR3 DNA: TGTGACATCAGTGAGTCCCCTGAAGGGGCGCGAGAAAAACTGTTTTTT. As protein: CDISESPEGAREKLFF.

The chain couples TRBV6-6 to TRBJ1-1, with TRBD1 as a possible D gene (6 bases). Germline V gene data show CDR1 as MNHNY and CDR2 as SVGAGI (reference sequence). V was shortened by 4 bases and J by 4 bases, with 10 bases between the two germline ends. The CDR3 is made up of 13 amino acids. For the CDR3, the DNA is TGTGCCAGCAGTTTAGGGGGTAGCACTGAAGCTTTCTTT. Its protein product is CASSLGGSTEAFF.

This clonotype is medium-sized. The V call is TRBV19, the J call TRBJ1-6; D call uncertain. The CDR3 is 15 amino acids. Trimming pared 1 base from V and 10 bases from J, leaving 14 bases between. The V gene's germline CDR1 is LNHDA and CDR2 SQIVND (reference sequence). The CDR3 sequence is CASSIAGPGGSPLHF. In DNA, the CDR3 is TGTGCCAGTAGTATAGCAGGCCCGGGCGGCTCACCCCTCCACTTT.

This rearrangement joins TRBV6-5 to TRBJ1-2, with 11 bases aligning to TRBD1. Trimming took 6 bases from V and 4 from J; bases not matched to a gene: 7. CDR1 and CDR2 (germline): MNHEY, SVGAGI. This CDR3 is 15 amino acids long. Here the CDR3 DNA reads TGTGCCAGCAGCCCCGGGACAGGGGGTCTCTATGGCTACACCTTC. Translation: CASSPGTGGLYGYTF.

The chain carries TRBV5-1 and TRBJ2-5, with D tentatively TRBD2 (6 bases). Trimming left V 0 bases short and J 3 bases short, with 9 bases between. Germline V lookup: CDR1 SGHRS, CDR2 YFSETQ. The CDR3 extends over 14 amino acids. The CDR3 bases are TGCGCCAGCAGCTTGGCTCCGGGAGAAGAGACCCAGTACTTC. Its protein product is CASSLAPGEETQYF.

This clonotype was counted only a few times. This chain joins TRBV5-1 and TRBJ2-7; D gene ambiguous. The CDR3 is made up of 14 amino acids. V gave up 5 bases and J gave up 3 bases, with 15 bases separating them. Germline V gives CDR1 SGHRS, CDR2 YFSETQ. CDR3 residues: CASRTAESHYEQYF. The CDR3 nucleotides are TGCGCCAGCAGGACGGCGGAATCTCACTACGAGCAGTACTTC.

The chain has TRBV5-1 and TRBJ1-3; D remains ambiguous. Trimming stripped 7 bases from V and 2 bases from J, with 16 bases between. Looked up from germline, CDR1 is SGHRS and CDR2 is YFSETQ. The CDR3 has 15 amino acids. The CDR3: CASGREGFTGNTIYF. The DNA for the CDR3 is TGCGCCAGCGGCCGGGAGGGATTTACTGGAAACACCATATATTTT.

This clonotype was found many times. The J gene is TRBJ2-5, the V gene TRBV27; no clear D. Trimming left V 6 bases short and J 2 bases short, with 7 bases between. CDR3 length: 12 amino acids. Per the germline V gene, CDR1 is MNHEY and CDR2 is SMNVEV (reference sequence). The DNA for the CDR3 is TGTGCCAGCAGGGGCATACAAGAGACCCAGTACTTC. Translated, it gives CASRGIQETQYF.

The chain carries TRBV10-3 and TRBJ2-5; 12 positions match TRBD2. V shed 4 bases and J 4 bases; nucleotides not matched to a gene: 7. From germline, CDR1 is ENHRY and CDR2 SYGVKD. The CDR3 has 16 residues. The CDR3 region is CAISGQLAGGRETQYF. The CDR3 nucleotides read TGTGCCATCAGTGGACAACTAGCGGGGGGTCGAGAGACCCAGTACTTC.

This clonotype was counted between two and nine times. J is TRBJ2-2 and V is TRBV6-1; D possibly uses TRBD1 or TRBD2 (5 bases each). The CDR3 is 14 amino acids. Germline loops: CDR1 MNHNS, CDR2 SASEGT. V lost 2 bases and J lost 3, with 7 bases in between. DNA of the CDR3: TGTGCCAGCAGTGAATTGGGGGACACCGGGGAGCTGTTTTTT. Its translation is CASSELGDTGELFF.

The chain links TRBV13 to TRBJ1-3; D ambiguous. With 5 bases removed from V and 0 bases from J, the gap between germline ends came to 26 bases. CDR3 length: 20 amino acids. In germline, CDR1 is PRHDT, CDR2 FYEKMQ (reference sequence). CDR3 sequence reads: CASSPKLKERRKSSGNTIYF. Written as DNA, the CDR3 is TGTGCCAGCAGCCCTAAGTTAAAGGAACGGAGGAAGAGCTCTGGAAACACCATATATTTT.

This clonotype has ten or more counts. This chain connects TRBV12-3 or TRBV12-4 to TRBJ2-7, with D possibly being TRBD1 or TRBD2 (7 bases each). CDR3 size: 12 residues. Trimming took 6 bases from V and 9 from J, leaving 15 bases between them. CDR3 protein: CASRMTGRVQYF. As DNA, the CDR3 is TGTGCCAGCAGGATGACAGGGAGGGTGCAGTACTTC.

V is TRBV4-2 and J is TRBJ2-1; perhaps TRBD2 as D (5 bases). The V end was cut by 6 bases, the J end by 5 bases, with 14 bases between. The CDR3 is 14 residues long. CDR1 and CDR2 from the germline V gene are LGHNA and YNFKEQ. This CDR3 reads CASSWEGLHNEQFF. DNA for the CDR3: TGTGCCAGCAGTTGGGAAGGACTCCACAATGAGCAGTTCTTC.

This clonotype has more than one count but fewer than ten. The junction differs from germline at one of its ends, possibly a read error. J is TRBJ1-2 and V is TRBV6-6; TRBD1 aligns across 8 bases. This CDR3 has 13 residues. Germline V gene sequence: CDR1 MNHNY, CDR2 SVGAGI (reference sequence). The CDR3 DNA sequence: TGTGCCAGCAATTACAGGGGGGACTATGGCTACACCTTC. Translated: CASNYRGDYGYTF.

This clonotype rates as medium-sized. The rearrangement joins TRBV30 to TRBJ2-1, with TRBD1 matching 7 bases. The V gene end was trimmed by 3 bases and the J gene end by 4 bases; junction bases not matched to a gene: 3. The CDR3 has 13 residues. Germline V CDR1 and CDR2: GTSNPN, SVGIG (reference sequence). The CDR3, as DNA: TGTGCCTGGAGCGCAGGGGGATACAATGAGCAGTTCTTC. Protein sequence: CAWSAGGYNEQFF.

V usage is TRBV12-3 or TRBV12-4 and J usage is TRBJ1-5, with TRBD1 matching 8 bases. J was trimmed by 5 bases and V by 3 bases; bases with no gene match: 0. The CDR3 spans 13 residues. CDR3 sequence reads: CASSLDRDQPQHF. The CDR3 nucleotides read TGTGCCAGCAGTTTGGACAGGGATCAGCCCCAGCATTTT.

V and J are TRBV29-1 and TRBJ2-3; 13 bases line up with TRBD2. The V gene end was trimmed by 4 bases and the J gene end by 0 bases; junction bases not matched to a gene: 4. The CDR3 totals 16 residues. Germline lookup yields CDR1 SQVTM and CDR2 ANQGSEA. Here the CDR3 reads CSVGTSGGRSTDTQYF. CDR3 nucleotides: TGCAGCGTTGGGACTAGCGGGGGTCGGAGCACAGATACGCAGTATTTT.

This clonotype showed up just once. CDR3: CASSTRTGLGNTIYF. The CDR3 coding sequence is TGCGCCAGCAGCACCCGGACAGGGCTCGGAAACACCATATATTTT. The chain has TRBV5-1 and TRBJ1-3, with 8 bases fitting TRBD1. The CDR3 spans 15 residues. V lost 4 bases and J lost 4; bases outside the gene matches: 7. Germline V gene lookup returns CDR1 SGHRS and CDR2 YFSETQ.

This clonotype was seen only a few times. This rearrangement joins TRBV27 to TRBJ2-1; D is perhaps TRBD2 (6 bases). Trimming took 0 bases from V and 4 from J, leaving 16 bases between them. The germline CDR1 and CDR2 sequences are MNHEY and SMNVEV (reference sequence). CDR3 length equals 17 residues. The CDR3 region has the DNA TGTGCCAGCAGTTTATCGGGGCGGGGTATGAGTTACAATGAGCAGTTCTTC. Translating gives CASSLSGRGMSYNEQFF.

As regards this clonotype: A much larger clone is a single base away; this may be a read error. The CDR3 sequence: CASSFIGSNYNEQFF. The DNA for the CDR3 is TGTGCCAGCAGCTTTATCGGCAGCAACTACAATGAGCAGTTCTTC. V usage is TRBV7-2 and J usage is TRBJ2-1; D call uncertain. V was pared by 3 bases and J by 3 bases, with 12 bases between. Per the germline V gene, CDR1 is SGHTA and CDR2 is FQGNSA. CDR3 length: 15 residues.

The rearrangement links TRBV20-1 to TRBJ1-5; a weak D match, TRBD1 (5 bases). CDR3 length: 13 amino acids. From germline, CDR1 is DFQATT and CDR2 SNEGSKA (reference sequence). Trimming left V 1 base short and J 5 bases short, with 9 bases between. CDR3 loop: CSARVMGDQPQHF. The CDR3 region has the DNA TGCAGTGCTAGAGTTATGGGGGATCAGCCCCAGCATTTT.

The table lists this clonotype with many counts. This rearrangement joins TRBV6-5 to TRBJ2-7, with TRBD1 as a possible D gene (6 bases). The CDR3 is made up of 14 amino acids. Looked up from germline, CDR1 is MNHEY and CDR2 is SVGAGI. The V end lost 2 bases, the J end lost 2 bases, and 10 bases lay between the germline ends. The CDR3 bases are TGTGCCAGCAGTTACGGCCAGGGGACCTACGAGCAGTACTTC. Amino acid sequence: CASSYGQGTYEQYF.

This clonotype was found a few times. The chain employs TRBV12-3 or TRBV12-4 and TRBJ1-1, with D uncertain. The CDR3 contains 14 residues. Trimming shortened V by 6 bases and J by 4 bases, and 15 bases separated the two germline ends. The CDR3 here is CASRPDTWGTEAFF. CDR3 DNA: TGTGCCAGCAGACCCGACACTTGGGGCACTGAAGCTTTCTTT.

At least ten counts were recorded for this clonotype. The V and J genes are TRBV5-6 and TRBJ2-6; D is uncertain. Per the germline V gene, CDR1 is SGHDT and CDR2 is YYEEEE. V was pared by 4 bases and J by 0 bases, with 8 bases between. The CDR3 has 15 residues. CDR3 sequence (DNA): TGTGCCAGCAGCCCTCCGGGCTCTGGGGCCAACGTCCTGACTTTC. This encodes CASSPPGSGANVLTF.

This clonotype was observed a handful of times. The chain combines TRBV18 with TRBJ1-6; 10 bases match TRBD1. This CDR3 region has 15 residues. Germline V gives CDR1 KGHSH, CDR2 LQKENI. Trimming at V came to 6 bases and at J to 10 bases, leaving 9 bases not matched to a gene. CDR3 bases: TGTGCCAGCTCGGGCGGGACAGGGGATTACTCACCCCTCCACTTT. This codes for CASSGGTGDYSPLHF.